Each of the 26 T cell receptor beta chains below was sequenced from the same sample in a study of T cells in Graves' hyperthyroidism and ophthalmopathy. Amplification yielded TCR beta CDR3 regions, with RNA transcripts as the source. HTBI primers were used for first-round RT-PCR of the TCR CDR3. TCRdb fed the multiplex PCR reads into MiXCR, producing one record per CDR3 protein. The data hold about 400,000 distinct CDR3 sequences, with roughly 14% observed a single time. Sequenced material: blood. The source is a woman younger than 30 with Graves' hyperthyroidism.

CDR3 coding DNA: TGTGCCAGCCACCCGCCCGTCGGGGAGCTGTTTTTT. This encodes CASHPPVGELFF. This sequence joins TRBV6-1 and TRBJ2-2; D is unresolved. Germline V lookup: CDR1 MNHNS, CDR2 SASEGT. The CDR3 runs 12 residues. V was cut by 8 bases and J by 7 bases, with 11 bases left in between.

In its sample, this clonotype was seen many times. The V and J genes are TRBV12-3 or TRBV12-4 and TRBJ2-7; 7 positions agree with TRBD2. This CDR3 contains 15 residues. The V and J ends lost 5 bases and 2 bases, in that order; junction bases with no gene match: 9. CDR3 sequence reads: CASSASGLKTYEQYF. As DNA, the CDR3 is TGTGCCAGCAGTGCTAGCGGCCTGAAAACCTACGAGCAGTACTTC.

Remarks on this clonotype: Germline and junction disagree at one end, which may indicate a read error. The rearrangement uses TRBV6-9 and TRBJ2-5; D gene uncertain. The CDR3 covers 14 residues. The germline V gene encodes CDR1 MNHGY and CDR2 SVAAGI. The CDR3 sequence: CASSDSAFSETQYF. DNA for the CDR3: TGTGCCAGCAGTGATTCCGCGTTTTCAGAGACCCAGTACTTC.

This clonotype came up many times. The chain employs TRBV11-2 and TRBJ1-2; 12 bases are a match to TRBD1. The germline gives CDR1 SGHAT, CDR2 FQNNGV. The CDR3 covers 16 residues. With 5 bases clipped from V and 4 bases from J, the junction kept 8 bases outside the gene matches. The CDR3 here is CASSPGTGGRGYGYTF. The CDR3 region has the DNA TGTGCCAGCAGCCCCGGGACAGGGGGCCGGGGCTATGGCTACACCTTC.

Many counts were recorded for this clonotype. The V call is TRBV28, the J call TRBJ2-5, with D perhaps TRBD1 (5 bases). This CDR3 comprises 17 residues. From germline, CDR1 is MDHEN and CDR2 SYDVKM. V shed 7 bases and J shed 0 bases, with 21 bases lying between them. For the CDR3, the DNA is TGTGCCAGCATTTCTTCCAGGGATTCGACGTACCAAGAGACCCAGTACTTC. This sequence encodes CASISSRDSTYQETQYF.

Ten or more counts support this clonotype. V is TRBV6-1 and J is TRBJ1-2; 9 bases line up with TRBD1. V trimming: 5 bases; J trimming: 0 bases; junction bases outside the gene matches: 10. The CDR3 has 17 residues. CDR1 and CDR2 from the germline V gene are MNHNS and SASEGT. The CDR3: CASSSSMTGGANYGYTF. CDR3 nucleotides: TGTGCCAGCAGTTCCTCCATGACAGGGGGGGCTAACTATGGCTACACCTTC.

This clonotype has a count of ten or more. The chain has TRBV12-3 or TRBV12-4 and TRBJ2-5, with 8 bases matching TRBD1. Trimming removed 6 bases from V and 2 bases from J; junction bases left unmatched: 11. The CDR3 sequence is 16 residues long. The CDR3 nucleotides read TGTGCCAGCAGCCCCTTAGCCCGGACAGGGCAAGAGACCCAGTACTTC. It encodes CASSPLARTGQETQYF.

This clonotype came up many times. The rearrangement uses TRBV7-9 and TRBJ1-2; D gene ambiguous. V dropped 1 base and J dropped 6 bases, with 9 bases sitting between them. This CDR3 has 13 residues. Looked up from germline, CDR1 is SEHNR and CDR2 is FQNEAQ (reference sequence). The CDR3 nucleotides read TGTGCCAGCAGCTTAGACCGAGACAATGGCTACACCTTC. Translated, it gives CASSLDRDNGYTF.

This clonotype was detected many times. The chain joins TRBV20-1 to TRBJ2-1; the D is unclear. CDR3 length: 16 residues. The germline gives CDR1 DFQATT, CDR2 SNEGSKA (reference sequence). V shed 1 base and J shed 0 bases, with 13 bases lying between them. The CDR3 DNA reads as TGCAGTGCTAGAGTTCGAAGGGCTCGCTCCTACAATGAGCAGTTCTTC. This gives the protein CSARVRRARSYNEQFF.

The V call is TRBV15, the J call TRBJ2-1; TRBD2 agrees at 12 bases. Germline V gene lookup returns CDR1 LNHNV and CDR2 YYDKDF (reference sequence). The CDR3 consists of 13 residues. J lost 10 bases, V lost 6 bases, and 4 bases had no gene match. The CDR3 DNA reads as TGTGCCACCAGTGTGACTAGCGGGAGAGAGCAGTTCTTC. Protein sequence: CATSVTSGREQFF.

In this sample, this clonotype turned up many times. The chain is built from TRBV12-3 or TRBV12-4 and TRBJ2-1; no definite D call. V was trimmed by 6 bases and J by 4 bases, leaving 16 bases between them. This CDR3 spans 15 amino acids. CDR3 residues: CASSLPRFLYNEQFF. Here the CDR3 DNA reads TGTGCCAGCAGCCTCCCGCGGTTCCTATACAATGAGCAGTTCTTC.

This clonotype was detected many times. The V gene is TRBV27, the J gene TRBJ1-2, with a possible D match to TRBD1 (6 bases). Germline V gene lookup returns CDR1 MNHEY and CDR2 SMNVEV (reference sequence). Trimming shortened V by 0 bases and J by 4 bases, and 15 bases separated the two germline ends. This CDR3 has 16 residues. Here the CDR3 reads CASSLSAGADIYGYTF. The DNA of the CDR3 is TGTGCCAGCAGTTTATCAGCAGGGGCGGATATCTATGGCTACACCTTC.

The sample holds many counts of this clonotype. The gene calls are TRBV18 and TRBJ1-1, with a weak D call TRBD1 (5 bases). The germline V gene encodes CDR1 KGHSH and CDR2 LQKENI. The CDR3 runs 14 residues. Trimming pared 3 bases from V and 4 bases from J, leaving 12 bases between. The CDR3 is CASSPAGLGTEAFF. The CDR3 bases are TGTGCCAGCTCACCTGCGGGGCTGGGCACTGAAGCTTTCTTT.

This clonotype has a count of ten or more. The chain recombines TRBV30 with TRBJ1-1; 7 nucleotides align to TRBD1. Looked up from germline, CDR1 is GTSNPN and CDR2 is SVGIG (reference sequence). V shed 4 bases and J 1 base; nucleotides not matched to a gene: 6. The CDR3 totals 14 residues. CDR3 bases: TGTGCCTGGAATAACGGACAGGCGAACACTGAAGCTTTCTTT. Translating gives CAWNNGQANTEAFF.

This clonotype came up many times. The V gene is TRBV29-1, the J gene TRBJ1-2; the D gene is possibly TRBD1 (5 bases). The CDR3 consists of 12 residues. Trimming shortened V by 7 bases and J by 9 bases, and 18 bases separated the two germline ends. CDR1 and CDR2 from the germline V gene are SQVTM and ANQGSEA. The CDR3 is CSGDESLGSYTF. CDR3 nucleotides: TGCAGCGGGGACGAATCCCTGGGAAGCTACACCTTC.

In this sample, this clonotype turned up once. The chain recombines TRBV27 with TRBJ2-1, with TRBD1 matching 10 bases. Losses at the gene ends were 6 bases for V and 8 bases for J; bases not matched to a gene: 13. From germline, CDR1 is MNHEY and CDR2 SMNVEV (reference sequence). The CDR3 extends over 16 amino acids. CDR3: CASRTLGTGEFDEQFF. The CDR3 DNA follows: TGTGCCAGCAGGACCCTCGGGACAGGGGAGTTCGATGAGCAGTTCTTC.

This clonotype occurred a few times. The chain uses TRBV6-4 and TRBJ2-2; the D is unclear. Per the germline V gene, CDR1 is MRHNA and CDR2 is SNTAGT. V lost 4 bases and J lost 6, with 9 bases in between. The CDR3 runs 13 residues. CDR3 residues: CASSGQEAGELFF. The DNA for the CDR3 is TGTGCCAGCAGTGGGCAAGAAGCCGGGGAGCTGTTTTTT.

This clonotype was seen ten or more times. The chain recombines TRBV6-5 with TRBJ2-7, with 7 bases that match TRBD2. Germline-derived CDR1 and CDR2 are MNHEY and SVGAGI. The V segment lost 2 bases and the J segment 7 bases; nucleotides outside the gene matches: 14. The CDR3 totals 16 residues. This CDR3 is CASSYRRGTTYGEQYF. The CDR3 DNA sequence: TGTGCCAGCAGTTACCGTCGGGGGACTACTTACGGGGAGCAGTACTTC.

The chain employs TRBV19 and TRBJ1-5, with a tentative D call TRBD1 (5 bases). Germline V gene sequence: CDR1 LNHDA, CDR2 SQIVND (reference sequence). Trimming removed 3 bases at V and 7 bases at J, with 13 bases between. The CDR3 loop spans 14 amino acids. The chain's CDR3 is CASSMGPQGQPQHF. As DNA, the CDR3 is TGTGCCAGTAGTATGGGCCCGCAGGGACAGCCCCAGCATTTT. The full variable domain, completed using reference TRBV19 and TRBJ1-5, is DGGITQSPKYLFRKEGQNVTLSCEQNLNHDAMYWYRQDPGQGLRLIYYSQIVNDFQKGDIAEGYSVSREKKESFPLTVTSAQKNPTAFYLCASSMGPQGQPQHFGDGTRLSIL.

V is TRBV15 and J is TRBJ2-7; TRBD1 matches at 7 bases. Germline CDR1 reads LNHNV; CDR2 reads YYDKDF (reference sequence). Germline trimming cut 8 bases from V and 5 bases from J; bases unmatched to any gene: 6. This CDR3 comprises 12 residues. The CDR3 loop reads CATLSDRDEQYF. The CDR3 DNA reads as TGTGCCACCCTCTCCGACAGGGACGAGCAGTACTTC.

This clonotype was seen at least ten times. The chain couples TRBV6-5 to TRBJ2-7; D assignment may be TRBD1 or TRBD2 (5 bases each). The ends were cut back, 2 bases at V and 6 bases at J, with 11 bases in the middle. Germline CDR1 reads MNHEY; CDR2 reads SVGAGI. This CDR3 contains 13 residues. As DNA, the CDR3 is TGTGCCAGCAGTTACCCCGGGACCGGCGAGCAGTACTTC. Translation: CASSYPGTGEQYF.

This clonotype came up many times. J is TRBJ2-1 and V is TRBV27; D tentatively fits TRBD1 or TRBD2 (6 bases each). In germline, CDR1 is MNHEY, CDR2 SMNVEV (reference sequence). Trimming left V 3 bases short and J 4 bases short, with 16 bases between. The CDR3 consists of 16 residues. The CDR3, as DNA: TGTGCCAGCAGTTTGGGGGGCACTAGTAGATACAATGAGCAGTTCTTC. It is translated as CASSLGGTSRYNEQFF.

In its sample, this clonotype was seen once. The chain combines TRBV27 with TRBJ2-7; 12 bases match TRBD1. The V and J ends lost 0 bases and 0 bases, in that order; junction bases with no gene match: 6. The CDR3 has 18 amino acids. Germline V lookup: CDR1 MNHEY, CDR2 SMNVEV (reference sequence). The CDR3 here is CASSLSPGTGGPSYEQYF. The CDR3 bases are TGTGCCAGCAGTTTATCTCCGGGGACAGGGGGCCCCTCCTACGAGCAGTACTTC.

The gene calls are TRBV11-1 and TRBJ2-5, with 8 bases matching TRBD2. Per germline, CDR1 SGHAT and CDR2 FQDESV (reference sequence). Trimming at V came to 6 bases and at J to 2 bases, leaving 8 bases not matched to a gene. The CDR3 loop spans 15 amino acids. In DNA form, the CDR3 reads TGTGCCAGCAGTTATGGGACTAGTGGGCAAGAGACCCAGTACTTC. Amino acids: CASSYGTSGQETQYF.

This clonotype was recorded a few times. The rearrangement links TRBV19 to TRBJ2-2; D is undetermined. The CDR3 consists of 15 residues. The germline gives CDR1 LNHDA, CDR2 SQIVND (reference sequence). V gave up 4 bases and J gave up 0 bases, with 9 bases separating them. In nucleotides, the CDR3 is TGTGCCAGTAGTACGCCACAGCCGAACACCGGGGAGCTGTTTTTT. Protein product: CASSTPQPNTGELFF. The full variable domain, in which reference TRBV19 and TRBJ2-2 provide the parts outside the CDR3, is DGGITQSPKYLFRKEGQNVTLSCEQNLNHDAMYWYRQDPGQGLRLIYYSQIVNDFQKGDIAEGYSVSREKKESFPLTVTSAQKNPTAFYLCASSTPQPNTGELFFGEGSRLTVL.

The V and J genes are TRBV5-1 and TRBJ1-2, with D possibly matching TRBD1 (5 bases). The germline gives CDR1 SGHRS, CDR2 YFSETQ. V lost 4 bases and J lost 1, with 14 bases in between. The CDR3 length is 15 residues. CDR3 coding DNA: TGCGCCAGCAGCCGCGGACAAGGTGATAACTATGGCTACACCTTC. Residues: CASSRGQGDNYGYTF.